The rows below give T cell receptor beta chains drawn from one sample of a study of T cell responses to AZD1222 COVID-19 vaccine. TCRdb keeps only in-frame clones here, not all; method: immunoSEQ multiplex PCR. In the table there are 65,000 to 90,000 clones, around 85% of which are singletons. The specimen was peripheral blood, collected on day 0 of AZD1222 vaccination. These receptor sequences come from an adult in good health. Each CDR3 is given with its conserved first and last residue. Fields, in order: clone size, D gene, J gene, V gene, CDR3 length, CDR3 DNA, CDR3 protein. D genes are given only for firm matches. A clone size is listed for some rows: how often the clone was seen (once, few, many), or a class if it is expanded.

- | - | TRBJ1-2 | TRBV28 | 13 | TGTGCCAGCAGCCAAGACAGGTCCTATGGCTACACCTTC | CASSQDRSYGYTF
- | - | TRBJ2-2 | TRBV15 | 13 | TGTGCCACCAGCAGACGACTCACCGGGGAGCTGTTTTTT | CATSRRLTGELFF
- | TRBD1 | TRBJ2-6 | TRBV7-2 | 17 | TGTGCCAGCAGCTTGGACAGGGTGGGAACTGGGGCCAACGTCCTGACTTTC | CASSLDRVGTGANVLTF
- | TRBD2 | TRBJ2-7 | TRBV11-2 | 15 | TGTGCCAGCAGCCTCTCCGGGGGGTCCAAATACGAGCAGTACTTC | CASSLSGGSKYEQYF
- | - | TRBJ2-6 | TRBV19 | 17 | TGTGCCAGTAGCCAAAGTAGCTCTCTGGCCGGGGCCAACGTCCTGACTTTC | CASSQSSSLAGANVLTF
- | - | TRBJ1-1 | TRBV6-5 | 11 | TGTGCCAGCAGCAGGGGCCCTGAAGCTTTCTTT | CASSRGPEAFF
- | - | TRBJ2-1 | TRBV7-3 | 14 | TGTGCCAGCAGCTTAGATCCCGGGGCGGATGAGCAGTTCTTC | CASSLDPGADEQFF
- | - | TRBJ1-2 | TRBV18 | 14 | TGTGCCAGCTCACCACCGGGGGCAGGCCATGGCTACACCTTC | CASSPPGAGHGYTF
- | - | TRBJ2-1 | TRBV19 | 13 | TGTGCCAGTAGTCGCGTTTTGGGGGGTGAGCAGTTCTTC | CASSRVLGGEQFF
- | - | TRBJ1-2 | TRBV7-9 | 15 | TGTGCCAGCAGCTCCGTGGAGGAGGGCAACTATGGCTACACCTTC | CASSSVEEGNYGYTF
medium-sized | - | TRBJ2-2 | TRBV28 | 15 | TGTGCCAGCAGATCAGGTGGTAGAGGGACCGGGGAGCTGTTTTTT | CASRSGGRGTGELFF
- | - | TRBJ1-2 | TRBV5-6 | 12 | TGTGCCAGCAGGGGAATGACACCTGGCTACACCTTC | CASRGMTPGYTF
- | TRBD1 | TRBJ2-7 | TRBV28 | 14 | TGTGCCAGCAGTTTGGCAGGGGGCTCCTACGAGCAGTACTTC | CASSLAGGSYEQYF
once | TRBD1 | TRBJ1-1 | TRBV19 | 16 | TGTGCCAGTAGTCTTCTCGGGACAGGGGTGAATACTGAAGCTTTCTTT | CASSLLGTGVNTEAFF
- | TRBD2 | TRBJ2-7 | TRBV9 | 12 | TGTGCCAGCAGCGTTCTAGCGGGAGAGCAGTACTTC | CASSVLAGEQYF
- | TRBD1 | TRBJ2-7 | TRBV4-2 | 15 | TGTGCCAGCAGCCCTTTGGCAGGGGGCAAGTACGAGCAGTACTTC | CASSPLAGGKYEQYF
- | - | TRBJ2-7 | TRBV7-9 | 14 | TGTGCCAGCAGCTTAGGGACTTCCATCTACGAGCAGTACTTC | CASSLGTSIYEQYF
once | - | TRBJ2-3 | TRBV19 | 14 | TGTGCCAGTAGTATGACGGGGCCCACAGATACGCAGTATTTT | CASSMTGPTDTQYF
- | TRBD1 | TRBJ1-3 | TRBV11-2 | 17 | TGTGCCAGCAGACTGGGACAGGGGGTTTCGACGGGAAACACCATATATTTT | CASRLGQGVSTGNTIYF
- | - | TRBJ1-3 | TRBV3-1/TRBV3-2 | 14 | TGTGCCAGCAGCCAAGAACAGCCTGGAAACACCATATATTTT | CASSQEQPGNTIYF
- | - | TRBJ1-5 | TRBV5-1 | 14 | TGCGCCAGCAGCTTGGAAGGGTCCAATCAGCCCCAGCATTTT | CASSLEGSNQPQHF
few | - | TRBJ1-5 | TRBV28 | 14 | TGTGCCAGCAGTATACAGGGTTTCAATCAGCCCCAGCATTTT | CASSIQGFNQPQHF
- | - | TRBJ2-5 | TRBV5-4 | 14 | TGTGCCAGCAGCTCACTAGCTGTTCAAGAGACCCAGTACTTC | CASSSLAVQETQYF
- | - | TRBJ2-5 | TRBV30 | 13 | TGTGCCTGGAGCCCAGCAGGGGAAGAGACCCAGTACTTC | CAWSPAGEETQYF
once | - | TRBJ2-5 | TRBV4-1 | 19 | TGCGCCAGCAGCCAAGTTACCCTAAGGGGGACCCCGGGGGGAGAGACCCAGTACTTC | CASSQVTLRGTPGGETQYF
- | - | TRBJ2-6 | TRBV27 | 13 | TGTGCCAGCAGCTACTCTGGGGCCAACGTCCTGACTTTC | CASSYSGANVLTF
- | - | TRBJ2-7 | TRBV7-9 | 15 | TGTGCCAGCAACCCCCTGGGCGGAGGAGCCTACGAGCAGTACTTC | CASNPLGGGAYEQYF
- | TRBD2 | TRBJ2-3 | TRBV19 | 15 | TGTGCCAGTAGTTCCGGACTAGCGGGATCGGATACGCAGTATTTT | CASSSGLAGSDTQYF
- | TRBD1 | TRBJ1-1 | TRBV5-1 | 14 | TGCGCCAGCAGCCCGTCGGGACAGGGGGGCGTAGCTTTCTTT | CASSPSGQGGVAFF